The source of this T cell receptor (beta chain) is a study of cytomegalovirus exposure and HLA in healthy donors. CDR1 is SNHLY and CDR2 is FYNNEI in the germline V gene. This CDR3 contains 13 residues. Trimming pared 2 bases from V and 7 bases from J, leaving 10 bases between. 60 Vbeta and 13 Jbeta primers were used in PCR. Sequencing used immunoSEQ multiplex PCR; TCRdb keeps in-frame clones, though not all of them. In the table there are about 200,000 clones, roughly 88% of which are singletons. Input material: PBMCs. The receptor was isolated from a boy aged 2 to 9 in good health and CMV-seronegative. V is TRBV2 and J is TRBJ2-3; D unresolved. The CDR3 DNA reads TGTGCCAGCAGTGAATATCGGAGAAATACGCAGTATTTT. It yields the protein CASSEYRRNTQYF.